Below, 26 T cell receptor beta chains from the same sample are listed, as sequenced in a study of blood T cell repertoires in COVID-19. Sequenced by immunoSEQ multiplex PCR; TCRdb stores in-frame clones only, minus some. The sample has 98,000 or so clones; 82% are singletons. Sequencing was performed on peripheral blood. These receptor sequences come from a man in his 60s with acute or convalescent COVID-19.

This chain connects TRBV9 to TRBJ2-5; D perhaps matches TRBD2 (5 bases). The V end lost 0 bases, the J end lost 5 bases, and 17 bases lay between the germline ends. Germline V lookup: CDR1 SGDLS, CDR2 YYNGEE. The CDR3 is made up of 16 amino acids. The CDR3 DNA is TGTGCCAGCAGCGTAGAGACGGGGTGGGCCGGGGAGACCCAGTACTTC. Its protein product is CASSVETGWAGETQYF.

The chain is built from TRBV5-4 and TRBJ2-5, with TRBD2 identical over 9 bases. The CDR3 is 18 amino acids. V gave up 9 bases and J gave up 5 bases; unmatched junction bases: 23. CDR1 and CDR2 from the germline V gene are SGHNT and YYREEE (reference sequence). CDR3 residues: CATTGGRGSSGMHETQYF. DNA of the CDR3: TGTGCCACCACCGGGGGGCGAGGATCTAGCGGGATGCATGAGACCCAGTACTTC.

This sequence joins TRBV29-1 and TRBJ1-1, with D unresolved. This CDR3 has 13 amino acids. CDR1 SQVTM and CDR2 ANQGSEA come from the germline V gene. Trimming took 6 bases from V and 1 from J, leaving 12 bases between them. Here the CDR3 reads CSVDIPGNTEAFF. The CDR3 DNA follows: TGCAGCGTCGATATTCCAGGGAACACTGAAGCTTTCTTT.

The rearrangement uses TRBV15 and TRBJ2-3, with TRBD2 matching 11 bases. The V gene end was trimmed by 0 bases and the J gene end by 0 bases; junction bases not matched to a gene: 17. Germline values: CDR1 LNHNV, CDR2 YYDKDF (reference sequence). The CDR3 consists of 22 residues. CDR3 sequence: CATSRDSRNPGLAETSTDTQYF. CDR3 coding DNA: TGTGCCACCAGCAGAGATAGTCGAAACCCGGGACTAGCGGAAACTAGCACAGATACGCAGTATTTT.

The chain combines TRBV15 with TRBJ2-7; D gene uncertain. This CDR3 is built from 13 residues. V lost 3 bases, J lost 3 bases, and 9 bases lay in between. The V gene's germline CDR1 is LNHNV and CDR2 YYDKDF (reference sequence). The CDR3 sequence: CATSSGALYEQYF. CDR3 bases: TGTGCCACCAGCAGCGGAGCCCTCTACGAGCAGTACTTC.

V is TRBV11-1 and J is TRBJ1-1; D gene unclear. This CDR3 region has 13 residues. Trimming shortened V by 3 bases and J by 1 base, and 6 bases separated the two germline ends. Germline values: CDR1 SGHAT, CDR2 FQDESV (reference sequence). CDR3 residues: CASSLRENTEAFF. CDR3 in DNA: TGTGCCAGCAGCTTGAGAGAGAACACTGAAGCTTTCTTT.

The genes are TRBV5-6 and TRBJ1-5; D call uncertain. V was shortened by 0 bases and J by 3 bases, with 16 bases between the two germline ends. The germline gives CDR1 SGHDT, CDR2 YYEEEE. This CDR3 region has 17 residues. The CDR3 DNA sequence: TGTGCCAGCAGCTTGGAGGGTACGGGAGGTGCCAATCAGCCCCAGCATTTT. Its protein product is CASSLEGTGGANQPQHF.

This rearrangement joins TRBV6-5 to TRBJ2-3; a possible D gene is TRBD1 (5 bases). Germline assignment: CDR1 MNHEY and CDR2 SVGAGI. Trimming cost V 7 bases and J 3 bases, with 17 bases left between them. This CDR3 contains 15 residues. CDR3 amino acids: CASTASQGITDTQYF. CDR3 coding DNA: TGTGCCAGCACCGCTAGTCAGGGTATAACAGATACGCAGTATTTT.

The V and J genes are TRBV10-1 and TRBJ2-3; TRBD1 is a possible D gene (7 bases). Germline values: CDR1 WNHNN, CDR2 SYGVQD (reference sequence). The V end lost 3 bases, the J end lost 2 bases, and 12 bases lay between the germline ends. The CDR3 has 15 residues. As DNA, the CDR3 is TGCGCCAGCAGTGAACAGGGGACTCCCACAGATACGCAGTATTTT. As protein: CASSEQGTPTDTQYF.

V gene TRBV6-5 combines with J gene TRBJ2-1, with a weak D call TRBD1 (6 bases). V was shortened by 4 bases and J by 10 bases, with 17 bases between the two germline ends. This CDR3 is 14 amino acids long. Germline V gene sequence: CDR1 MNHEY, CDR2 SVGAGI. CDR3 loop: CASSSPLQGWEQFF. DNA of the CDR3: TGTGCCAGCAGTTCCCCCCTACAGGGCTGGGAGCAGTTCTTC.

This chain uses TRBV28 with TRBJ2-7; 7 bases are shared with TRBD1. The CDR3 runs to 13 residues. Germline-derived CDR1 and CDR2 are MDHEN and SYDVKM. V dropped 3 bases and J dropped 13; count of bases not matched to a gene: 12. DNA of the CDR3: TGTGCCAGCAGTTTGCCCCCACAGGGGCGGAATTACTTC. As protein: CASSLPPQGRNYF.

This clone was seen only once. The rearrangement uses TRBV6-6 and TRBJ1-1; 8 positions agree with TRBD1. Germline V CDR1 and CDR2: MNHNY, SVGAGI (reference sequence). CDR3 length equals 16 residues. The trim removed 2 bases at V and 0 bases at J, leaving 5 bases unmatched. This CDR3 is CASSYRTGTLNTEAFF. CDR3 sequence (DNA): TGTGCCAGCAGTTACCGGACAGGGACTTTGAACACTGAAGCTTTCTTT.

This clone came up once. The rearrangement links TRBV24-1 to TRBJ2-6, with D maybe TRBD2 (6 bases). This CDR3 region has 18 residues. Germline CDR1 KGHDR, CDR2 SFDVKD. V was clipped by 5 bases and J by 1 base, with 17 bases between them. DNA for the CDR3: TGTGCCACCAGTGCCACCGGGGACTTTTATTCTGGGGCCAACGTCCTGACTTTC. Its protein product is CATSATGDFYSGANVLTF.

This clone was recorded a few times. This sequence joins TRBV3-1 (or the pseudogene TRBV3-2) and TRBJ1-6; weak D call: TRBD1 (5 bases). Germline loops: CDR1 LGHDT, CDR2 YNNKEL (reference sequence). The CDR3 consists of 14 residues. Deletions cut 4 bases from V and 8 bases from J, with 12 bases between. As DNA, the CDR3 is TGTGCCAGCAGCCCCACCGCGGGGGATTCACCCCTCCACTTT. Translating it yields CASSPTAGDSPLHF.

The chain joins TRBV18 to TRBJ2-1, with 7 bases matching TRBD2. Trimming cost V 3 bases and J 8 bases; bases outside gene matches: 4. In germline, CDR1 is KGHSH, CDR2 LQKENI. The CDR3 loop spans 13 amino acids. This chain's CDR3 is CASSPWTSYEQFF. The CDR3 DNA is TGTGCCAGCTCACCTTGGACTAGTTATGAGCAGTTCTTC.

The V and J genes are TRBV2 and TRBJ1-5; 7 bases are shared with TRBD1. J lost 4 bases, V lost 4 bases, and 7 bases had no gene match. The germline gives CDR1 SNHLY, CDR2 FYNNEI. The CDR3 is made up of 15 amino acids. CDR3 nucleotides: TGTGCCAGCAGTGCAGACGACAGGGATAATCAGCCCCAGCATTTT. Residues: CASSADDRDNQPQHF.

V gene TRBV18 combines with J gene TRBJ2-1; D call uncertain. This CDR3 has 15 residues. The germline V and J ends were trimmed by 3 bases and 4 bases, with 13 bases remaining between them. Germline V gene lookup returns CDR1 KGHSH and CDR2 LQKENI. The CDR3 loop reads CASSPPLAAYNEQFF. The CDR3 nucleotides read TGTGCCAGCTCACCGCCTCTGGCGGCTTACAATGAGCAGTTCTTC.

The rearrangement links TRBV30 to TRBJ1-1; perhaps TRBD1 as D (5 bases). This CDR3 comprises 11 residues. Per the germline V gene, CDR1 is GTSNPN and CDR2 is SVGIG (reference sequence). Trimming removed 4 bases at V and 8 bases at J, with 11 bases between. CDR3 in amino acids: CAWTVQGEAFF. CDR3 sequence (DNA): TGTGCCTGGACGGTGCAGGGCGAAGCTTTCTTT. The full variable domain, its missing parts supplied by reference TRBV30 and TRBJ1-1, is SQTIHQWPATLVQPVGSPLSLECTVEGTSNPNLYWYRQAAGRGLQLLFYSVGIGQISSEVPQNLSASRPQDRQFILSSKKLLLSDSGFYLCAWTVQGEAFFGQGTRLTVV.

The sample holds a few counts of this clone. In DNA, the CDR3 is TGTGCCTGGTCCCGGACAGGGATACGCAATGAGCAGTTCTTC. This gives the protein CAWSRTGIRNEQFF. The chain couples TRBV30 to TRBJ2-1; 8 bases are shared with TRBD1. Trimming at V came to 5 bases and at J to 6 bases, leaving 9 bases not matched to a gene. This CDR3 comprises 14 residues. Germline CDR1 is GTSNPN and CDR2 is SVGIG (reference sequence). Drawing the rest from reference TRBV30 and TRBJ2-1, the complete variable domain is SQTIHQWPATLVQPVGSPLSLECTVEGTSNPNLYWYRQAAGRGLQLLFYSVGIGQISSEVPQNLSASRPQDRQFILSSKKLLLSDSGFYLCAWSRTGIRNEQFFGPGTRLTVL.

V usage is TRBV3-1 (or the pseudogene TRBV3-2) and J usage is TRBJ2-7, with D maybe TRBD1 (6 bases). The V gene's germline CDR1 is LGHDT and CDR2 YNNKEL (reference sequence). V shed 1 base and J shed 4 bases, with 14 bases lying between them. The CDR3 runs to 15 residues. The CDR3 protein is CASSQGQGMSYEQYF. DNA of the CDR3: TGTGCCAGCAGCCAAGGCCAGGGGATGTCGTACGAGCAGTACTTC.

The V and J genes are TRBV19 and TRBJ1-5; tentatively, D is TRBD1 (6 bases). CDR1 is LNHDA, CDR2 SQIVND, per germline (reference sequence). Between the trimmed V and J ends, which lost 3 bases and 7 bases, there was a span of 13 bases. The CDR3 length is 14 residues. The CDR3 is CASSMGGGEQPQHF. The CDR3 nucleotides are TGTGCCAGTAGTATGGGAGGGGGGGAACAGCCCCAGCATTTT.

The chain uses TRBV10-3 and TRBJ2-3; TRBD2 aligns across 11 bases. The germline CDR1 and CDR2 sequences are ENHRY and SYGVKD. V lost 5 bases to trimming and J lost 4 bases; unmatched junction nucleotides: 2. This CDR3 region has 14 residues. The DNA for the CDR3 is TGTGCCATCAGTACTAGCGGGAGACCAGATACGCAGTATTTT. Translated: CAISTSGRPDTQYF.

The rearrangement joins TRBV15 to TRBJ1-2; D is undetermined. The CDR3 length is 14 residues. V lost 0 bases, J lost 0 bases, and 5 bases lay in between. Germline lookup yields CDR1 LNHNV and CDR2 YYDKDF (reference sequence). The CDR3 nucleotides are TGTGCCACCAGCAGAGATTCGGCTAACTATGGCTACACCTTC. The encoded protein is CATSRDSANYGYTF.

This clone appeared once. The CDR3 DNA reads TGCGCCAGCAGCTTGACGGGAGGGCTTAATGAGCAGTTCTTC. It is translated as CASSLTGGLNEQFF. The rearrangement uses TRBV5-1 and TRBJ2-1; 8 bases agree with TRBD2. The CDR3 is made up of 14 amino acids. The germline CDR1 and CDR2 sequences are SGHRS and YFSETQ. The V segment lost 1 base and the J segment 7 bases; nucleotides outside the gene matches: 4.

This clone has just a few counts. The V gene is TRBV19, the J gene TRBJ1-1; TRBD1 matches 8 bases. V shed 5 bases and J 12 bases; nucleotides not matched to a gene: 8. The CDR3 has 12 residues. Looked up from germline, CDR1 is LNHDA and CDR2 is SQIVND (reference sequence). The CDR3 sequence is CASSARQGTTFF. Written as DNA, the CDR3 is TGTGCCAGTAGTGCCCGACAGGGGACGACTTTCTTT.

The gene calls are TRBV11-3 and TRBJ2-1; TRBD2 is a possible D gene (6 bases). The CDR3 consists of 14 residues. Per the germline V gene, CDR1 is SGHNT and CDR2 is YENEEA. Deletions cut 1 base from V and 9 bases from J, with 13 bases between. In DNA, the CDR3 is TGTGCCAGCAGCTTAGTCGGGAAGGAGGGTGAGCAGTTCTTC. Amino acid sequence: CASSLVGKEGEQFF.